This T cell receptor beta chain derives from a study of CD8 T cells in ankylosing spondylitis. Each TCR beta library was made by quantitative 5'-RACE that incorporated molecular barcodes. TCRdb reanalysed the 5' RACE reads using MiXCR and keeps one entry per CDR3 protein. The data show 400,000 to 450,000 distinct CDR3 sequences, 17% seen once. This CDR3 region has 18 residues. Germline V gene data show CDR1 as ENHRY and CDR2 as SYGVKD. The J segment lost 6 bases and the V segment lost 0 bases, leaving 7 bases of the junction unmatched. This clonotype was detected only a few times. The target antigen is unknown. Study-wide findings and caveats: Earlier authors reported some of these motif variants in reactive arthritis synovial fluid and blood. A TCR beta motif made of several highly homologous variants seemed typical of ankylosing spondylitis blood. Reported data indicate significant enrichment of disease-linked clones within matched ankylosing spondylitis synovial fluid.

This TCR came from a male donor with ankylosing spondylitis. The chain recombines TRBV10-3 with TRBJ2-3; TRBD2 matches 15 bases. The sequenced sample was blood, either unsorted or a sorted T cell fraction (not recorded which). Here the CDR3 reads CAISESKGLAGGLDTQYF. CDR3 coding DNA: TGTGCCATCAGTGAGTCGAAAGGACTAGCGGGAGGGCTGGATACGCAGTATTTT.